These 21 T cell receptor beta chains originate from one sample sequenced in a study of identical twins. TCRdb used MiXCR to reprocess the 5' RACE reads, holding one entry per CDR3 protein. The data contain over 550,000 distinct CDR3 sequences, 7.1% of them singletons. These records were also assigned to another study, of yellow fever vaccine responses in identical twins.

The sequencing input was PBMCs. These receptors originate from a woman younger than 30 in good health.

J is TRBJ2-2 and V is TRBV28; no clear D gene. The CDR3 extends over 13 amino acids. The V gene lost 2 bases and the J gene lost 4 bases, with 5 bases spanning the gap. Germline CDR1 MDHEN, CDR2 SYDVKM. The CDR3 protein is CASSLMGTGELFF. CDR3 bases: TGTGCCAGCAGTTTAATGGGCACCGGGGAGCTGTTTTTT.

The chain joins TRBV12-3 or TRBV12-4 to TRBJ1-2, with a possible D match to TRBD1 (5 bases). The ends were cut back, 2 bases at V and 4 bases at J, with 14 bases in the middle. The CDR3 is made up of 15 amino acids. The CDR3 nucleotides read TGTGCCAGCAGTTTAACGTATGGGGCGGCCTATGGCTACACCTTC. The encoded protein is CASSLTYGAAYGYTF.

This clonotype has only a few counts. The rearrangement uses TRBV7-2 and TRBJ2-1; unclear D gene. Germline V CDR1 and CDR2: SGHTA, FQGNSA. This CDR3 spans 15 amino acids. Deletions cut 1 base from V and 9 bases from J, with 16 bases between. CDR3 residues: CASSLGGLVVTEQFF. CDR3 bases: TGTGCCAGCAGCTTAGGGGGTTTGGTAGTAACTGAGCAGTTCTTC.

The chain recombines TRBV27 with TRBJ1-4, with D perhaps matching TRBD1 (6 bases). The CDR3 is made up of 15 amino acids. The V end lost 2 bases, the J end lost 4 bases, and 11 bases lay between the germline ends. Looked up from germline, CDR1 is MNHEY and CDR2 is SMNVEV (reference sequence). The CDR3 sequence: CASSLPGAGNEKLFF. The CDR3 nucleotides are TGTGCCAGCAGTTTACCAGGGGCGGGTAATGAAAAACTGTTTTTT.

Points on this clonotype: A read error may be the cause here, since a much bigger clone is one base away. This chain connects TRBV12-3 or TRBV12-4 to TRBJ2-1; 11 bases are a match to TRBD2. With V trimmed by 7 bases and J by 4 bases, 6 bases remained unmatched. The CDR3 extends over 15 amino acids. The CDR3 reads CASITGLAEYNEQFF. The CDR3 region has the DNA TGTGCCAGCATCACGGGACTAGCGGAATACAATGAGCAGTTCTTC.

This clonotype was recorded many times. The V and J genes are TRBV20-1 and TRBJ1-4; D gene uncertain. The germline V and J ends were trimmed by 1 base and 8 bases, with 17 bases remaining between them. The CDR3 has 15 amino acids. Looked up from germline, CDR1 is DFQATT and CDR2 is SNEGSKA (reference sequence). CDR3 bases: TGCAGTGCTAGAGGCGGCAGGACTTTAGAAGAAAAACTGTTTTTT. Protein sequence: CSARGGRTLEEKLFF.

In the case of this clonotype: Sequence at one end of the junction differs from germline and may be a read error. This CDR3 is CAGSYSRQGARGADTQYF. The CDR3, as DNA: TGTGCCGGCAGTTACTCGCGACAGGGCGCTCGTGGCGCAGATACGCAGTATTTT. The genes are TRBV6-5 and TRBJ2-3, with TRBD1 matching over 7 bases. Germline lookup yields CDR1 MNHEY and CDR2 SVGAGI. The CDR3 spans 18 residues.

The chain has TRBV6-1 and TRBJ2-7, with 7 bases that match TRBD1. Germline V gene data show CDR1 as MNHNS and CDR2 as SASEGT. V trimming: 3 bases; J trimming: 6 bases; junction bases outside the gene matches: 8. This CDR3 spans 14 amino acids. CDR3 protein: CASSDRQGRSEQYV. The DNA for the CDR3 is TGTGCCAGCAGTGATCGACAGGGTCGGAGCGAGCAGTACGTC.

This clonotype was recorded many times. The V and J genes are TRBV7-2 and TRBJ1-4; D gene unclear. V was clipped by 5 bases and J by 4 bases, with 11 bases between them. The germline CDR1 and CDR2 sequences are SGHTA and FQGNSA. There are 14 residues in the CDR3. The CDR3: CASSAGTINEKLFF. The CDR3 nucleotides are TGTGCCAGCAGCGCAGGAACTATTAATGAAAAACTGTTTTTT. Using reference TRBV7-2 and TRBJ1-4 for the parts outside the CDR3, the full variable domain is GAGVSQSPSNKVTEKGKDVELRCDPISGHTALYWYRQSLGQGLEFLIYFQGNSAPDKSGLPSDRFSAERTGGSVSTLTIQRTQQEDSAVYLCASSAGTINEKLFFGSGTQLSVL.

DNA of the CDR3: TGCAGTGCTAGAGGAACTAGCGGGATCAATGAGCAGTTCTTC. Protein: CSARGTSGINEQFF. This chain links TRBV20-1 with TRBJ2-1; 10 bases agree with TRBD2. This CDR3 comprises 14 residues. Trimming took 1 base from V and 6 from J; bases not matched to a gene: 3. Germline V gene data show CDR1 as DFQATT and CDR2 as SNEGSKA (reference sequence).

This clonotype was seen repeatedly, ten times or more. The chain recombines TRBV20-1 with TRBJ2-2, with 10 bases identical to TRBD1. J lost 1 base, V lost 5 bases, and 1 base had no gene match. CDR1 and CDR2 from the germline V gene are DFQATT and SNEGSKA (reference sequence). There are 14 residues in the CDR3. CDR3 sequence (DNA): TGCAGTGCTGACAGGGGGCAGAACACCGGGGAGCTGTTTTTT. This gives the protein CSADRGQNTGELFF.

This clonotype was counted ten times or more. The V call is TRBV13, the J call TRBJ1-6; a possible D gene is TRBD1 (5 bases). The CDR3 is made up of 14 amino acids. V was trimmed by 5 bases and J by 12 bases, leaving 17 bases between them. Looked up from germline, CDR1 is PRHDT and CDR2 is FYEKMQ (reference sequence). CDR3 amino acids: CASSEAGDGLPLHF. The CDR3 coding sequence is TGTGCCAGCAGCGAAGCGGGGGACGGGTTACCCCTCCACTTT.

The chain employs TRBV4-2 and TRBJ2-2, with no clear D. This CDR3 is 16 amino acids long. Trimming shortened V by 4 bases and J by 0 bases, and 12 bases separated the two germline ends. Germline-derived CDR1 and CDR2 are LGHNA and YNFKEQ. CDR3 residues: CASSPRARANTGELFF. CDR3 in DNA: TGTGCCAGCAGCCCTAGGGCGCGCGCGAACACCGGGGAGCTGTTTTTT.

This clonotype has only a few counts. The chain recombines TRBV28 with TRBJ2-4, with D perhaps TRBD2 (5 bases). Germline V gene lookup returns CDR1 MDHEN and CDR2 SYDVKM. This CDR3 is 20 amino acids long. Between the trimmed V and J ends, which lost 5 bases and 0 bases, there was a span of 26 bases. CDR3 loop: CASSLGVVDHRYLAKNIQYF. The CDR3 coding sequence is TGTGCCAGCAGTCTCGGGGTAGTAGACCATAGATACTTAGCCAAAAACATTCAGTACTTC.

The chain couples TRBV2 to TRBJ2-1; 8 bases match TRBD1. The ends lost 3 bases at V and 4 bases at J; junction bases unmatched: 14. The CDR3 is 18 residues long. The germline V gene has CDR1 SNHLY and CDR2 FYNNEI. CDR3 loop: CASSEGFIRDRRYNEQFF. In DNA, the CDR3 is TGTGCCAGCAGTGAGGGTTTCATCCGGGACAGGCGGTACAATGAGCAGTTCTTC.

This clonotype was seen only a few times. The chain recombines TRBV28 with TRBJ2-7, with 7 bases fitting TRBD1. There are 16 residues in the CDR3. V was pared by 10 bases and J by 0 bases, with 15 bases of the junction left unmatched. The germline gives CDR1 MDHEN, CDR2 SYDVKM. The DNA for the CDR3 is TGTGCCAACTCGCCCCACCGGGACAGACTCTCCTACGAGCAGTACTTC. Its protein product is CANSPHRDRLSYEQYF.

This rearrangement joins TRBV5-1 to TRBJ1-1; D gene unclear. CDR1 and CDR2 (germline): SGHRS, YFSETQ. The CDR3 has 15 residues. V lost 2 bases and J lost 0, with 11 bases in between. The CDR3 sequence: CASSLSGELNTEAFF. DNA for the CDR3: TGCGCCAGCAGCTTATCCGGGGAATTGAACACTGAAGCTTTCTTT.

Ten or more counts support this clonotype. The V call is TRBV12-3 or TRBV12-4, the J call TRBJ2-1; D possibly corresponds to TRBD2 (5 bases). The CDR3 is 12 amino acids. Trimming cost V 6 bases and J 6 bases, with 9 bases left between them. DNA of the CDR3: TGTGCCAGCAGACTAGTTGGCAATGAGCAGTTCTTC. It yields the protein CASRLVGNEQFF.

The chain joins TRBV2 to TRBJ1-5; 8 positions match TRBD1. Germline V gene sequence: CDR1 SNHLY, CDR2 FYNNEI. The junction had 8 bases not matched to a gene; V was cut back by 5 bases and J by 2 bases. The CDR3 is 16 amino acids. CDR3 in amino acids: CASSPGGRGGNQPQHF. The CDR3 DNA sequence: TGTGCCAGCAGTCCAGGGGGCAGGGGGGGCAATCAGCCCCAGCATTTT.

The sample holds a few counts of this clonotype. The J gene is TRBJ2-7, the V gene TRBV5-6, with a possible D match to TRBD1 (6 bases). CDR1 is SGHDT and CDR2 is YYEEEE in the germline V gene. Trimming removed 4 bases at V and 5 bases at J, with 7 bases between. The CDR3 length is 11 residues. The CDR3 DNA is TGTGCCAGCAGCGAGGGGGACGAGCAGTACTTC. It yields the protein CASSEGDEQYF.

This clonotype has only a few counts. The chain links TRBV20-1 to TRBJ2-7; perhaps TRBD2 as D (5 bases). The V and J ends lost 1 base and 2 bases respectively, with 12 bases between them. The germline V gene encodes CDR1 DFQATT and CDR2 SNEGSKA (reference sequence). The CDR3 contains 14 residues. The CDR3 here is CSARVSSGAYEQYF. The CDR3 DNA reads TGCAGTGCTAGAGTCTCGAGCGGCGCCTACGAGCAGTACTTC.